One sample yielded the 4 T cell receptor beta chains listed below, sequenced in a study of neurological immune-mediated disorders (dated by TCRdb to about 2019). The library was prepared using 5' RACE. These reads were obtained on an Illumina HiSeq 2500. Clones were called with MiXCR by TCRdb after fastp trimmed the public reads at Q25, and only in-frame beta chains were retained. Entries are consolidated by CDR3 protein sequence, retaining the most common genes and DNA. The sample data list about 40,000 distinct CDR3 sequences, and 3.2% of these were observed just once. The ten biggest clones cover about 8.3% of the sample. The sample's time point label, in plain terms: longitudinal time-point 1 (baseline). Sequencing was done on a sample of PBMCs. Receptors were obtained from a woman aged 55-69 years with multiple sclerosis.

Ten or more counts support this clonotype. This chain links TRBV20-1 with TRBJ2-3; D might be TRBD2 (5 bases). This CDR3 region has 13 residues. Germline loops: CDR1 DFQATT, CDR2 SNEGSKA (reference sequence). V was shortened by 0 bases and J by 11 bases, with 15 bases between the two germline ends. The CDR3, as DNA: TGCAGTGCTAGAGATTTTCGCGGGCAAAAGCAGTATTTT. Amino acids: CSARDFRGQKQYF.

This clonotype has at least ten counts. This sequence joins TRBV6-5 and TRBJ2-2, with D tentatively TRBD1 (6 bases). With 5 bases removed from V and 5 bases from J, the gap between germline ends came to 12 bases. Germline CDR1 MNHEY, CDR2 SVGAGI. CDR3 length: 14 residues. This CDR3 reads CASSQQGGTGELFF. The CDR3 coding sequence is TGTGCCAGCAGTCAACAGGGTGGGACCGGGGAGCTGTTTTTT.

This clonotype was seen ten or more times. The chain uses TRBV4-1 and TRBJ1-1, with 9 bases fitting TRBD1. This CDR3 has 16 residues. In germline, CDR1 is MGHRA, CDR2 YSYEKL. V was clipped by 3 bases and J by 4 bases; unmatched bases: 9. The CDR3 loop is CASSQELQGAGTEAFF. In DNA form, the CDR3 reads TGCGCCAGCAGCCAGGAATTACAGGGGGCTGGCACTGAAGCTTTCTTT.

There are many counts of this clonotype. This chain uses TRBV7-6 with TRBJ1-1; TRBD1 matches 7 bases. This CDR3 has 14 residues. J gave up 1 base and V 5 bases, and 4 bases lay outside the gene matches. Germline V gives CDR1 SGHVS, CDR2 FNYEAQ. As DNA, the CDR3 is TGTGCCAGCAGCCTGGGACAGACGAACACTGAAGCTTTCTTT. As protein: CASSLGQTNTEAFF.